The text below deals with one TCR beta chain. V lost 3 bases, J lost 5 bases, and 5 bases stayed unmatched. In germline, CDR1 is LNHDA, CDR2 SQIVND (reference sequence). The CDR3 extends over 14 amino acids. This specimen belongs to a study of blood T cell repertoires in COVID-19. Original handling: Reference gene primer amplification gave estimated nucleated cell counts. This table comes from immunoSEQ multiplex PCR, and its TCRdb copy is limited to in-frame clones, with some not included. That table is the source of V, J and clone size, and D and trimming were worked out from the DNA. The table shows about 180,000 clones, with about 81% occurring only once.

Sequenced input: peripheral blood. This sequence joins TRBV19 and TRBJ1-1; 8 positions agree with TRBD1. This receptor was taken from a woman older than 75 with COVID-19, enrolled during active disease. The CDR3: CASSIRTGYTEAFF. The CDR3 coding sequence is TGTGCCAGTAGTATTCGGACAGGGTATACTGAAGCTTTCTTT.